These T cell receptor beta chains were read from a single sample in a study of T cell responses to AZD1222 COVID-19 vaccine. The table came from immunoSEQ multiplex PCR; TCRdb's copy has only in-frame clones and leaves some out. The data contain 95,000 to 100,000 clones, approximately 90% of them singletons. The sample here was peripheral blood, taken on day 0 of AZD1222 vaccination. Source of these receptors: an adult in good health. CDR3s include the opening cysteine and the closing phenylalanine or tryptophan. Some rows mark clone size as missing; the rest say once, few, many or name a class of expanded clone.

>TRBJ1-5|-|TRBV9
CASSVADRDQPQHF
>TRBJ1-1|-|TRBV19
CASSIKGYSNTEAFF
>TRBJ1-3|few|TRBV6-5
CASSSTSTIYF
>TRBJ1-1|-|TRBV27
CASSPAPDRVIAEAFF
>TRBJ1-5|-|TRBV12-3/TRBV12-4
CASTEGNQPQHF
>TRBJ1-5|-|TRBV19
CASSQPGGGQPQHF
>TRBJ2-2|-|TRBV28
CASSLRGSTGELFF
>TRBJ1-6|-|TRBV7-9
CASSLGESNSPLHF
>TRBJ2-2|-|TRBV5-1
CASSLSGGYGELFF
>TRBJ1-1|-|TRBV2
CASSEPRSGNTEAFF
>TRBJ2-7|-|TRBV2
CASNEQYF
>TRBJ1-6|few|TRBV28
CASNGGWYNSPLHF
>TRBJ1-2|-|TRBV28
CASSFNSYGYTF
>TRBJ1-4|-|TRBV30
CAWFGSRKLFF
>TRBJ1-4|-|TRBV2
CARGQNNEKLFF
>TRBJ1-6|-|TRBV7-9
CASSLELYNSPLHF
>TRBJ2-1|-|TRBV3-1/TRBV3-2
CASSQFAFSSYNEQFF
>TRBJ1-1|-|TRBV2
CASTGQGTSGAFF
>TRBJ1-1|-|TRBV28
CASSQGQSAFF
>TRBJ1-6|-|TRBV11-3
CASSPDTSLNSPLHF
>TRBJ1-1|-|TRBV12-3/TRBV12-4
CASSLGDRVKAFF
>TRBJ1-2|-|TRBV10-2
CASSWTDRFYGYTF
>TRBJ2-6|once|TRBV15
CATSRSGGPLSSGANVLTF
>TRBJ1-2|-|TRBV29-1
CSVSDRSGYTF
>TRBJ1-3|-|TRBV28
CASSLSPGVGNTIYF
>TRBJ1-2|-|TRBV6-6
CASSEGGTPNYGYTF
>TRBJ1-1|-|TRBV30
CAWKPRPASNTEAFF
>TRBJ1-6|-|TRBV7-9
CASSSNTGDGNSPLHF
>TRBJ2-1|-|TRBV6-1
CASSETFGAGSYLDEQFF
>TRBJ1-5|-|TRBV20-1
CSASEVAGSNQPQHF
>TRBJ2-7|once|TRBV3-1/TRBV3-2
CASSSLGPHEQYF
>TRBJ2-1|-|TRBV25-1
CASSEQGNEQFF
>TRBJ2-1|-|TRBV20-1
CSASRGLPHNEQFF
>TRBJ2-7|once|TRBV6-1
CASSEDYEQYF
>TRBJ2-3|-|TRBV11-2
CASSLEGGGSDTQYF
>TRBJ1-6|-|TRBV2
CARGTEGNSPLHF
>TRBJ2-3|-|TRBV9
CASSARSPNTQYF